The rows below give T cell receptor beta chains drawn from one sample of a study of T cells in Graves' hyperthyroidism and ophthalmopathy. TCRdb reprocessed the multiplex PCR reads with MiXCR, giving one entry per CDR3 protein. The table shows approximately 570,000 distinct CDR3 sequences, with just under 20% occurring only once. Sequences were obtained from blood. The origin of the receptors is a man between 40 and 49 years old with Graves' ophthalmopathy. Both conserved end residues are trimmed from each CDR3. The order of the fields is J gene, V gene, CDR3 protein.

TRBJ1-5 | TRBV4-1 | ASSQGQDRRSQPQH
TRBJ1-2 | TRBV30 | AWIRGNYGCT
TRBJ2-3 | TRBV18 | ASSLRTGFLEDTQY
TRBJ2-7 | TRBV14 | ASSQDVGQAYEQY
TRBJ2-6 | TRBV9 | ASSSHTGANVLT
TRBJ1-5 | TRBV6-2/TRBV6-3 | ASDSASNQPQH
TRBJ1-4 | TRBV5-1 | ASSLEGQKHEKLF
TRBJ2-6 | TRBV11-2 | ASSVVRSGANVLT
TRBJ2-7 | TRBV3-1 | ASSQDGYYEQY
TRBJ1-2 | TRBV20-1 | SARDRGGYGYT
TRBJ2-7 | TRBV10-3 | AIRERSGGSQGDYEQY
TRBJ1-1 | TRBV14 | ASSPQDHTEAF
TRBJ1-1 | TRBV9 | ASSVSTGDTEAF
TRBJ2-7 | TRBV28 | ASSFFGNRGYEQY
TRBJ2-1 | TRBV5-1 | ASSLGGSGGFLRGSEQF
TRBJ1-6 | TRBV7-9 | ASSLIHGNSPLH
TRBJ1-6 | TRBV2 | ASSGTGGSYNSPLH
TRBJ1-5 | TRBV7-9 | ASSFGTAGQPQH
TRBJ2-1 | TRBV12-3/TRBV12-4 | ASSLSRGAGEQF
TRBJ1-3 | TRBV11-2 | ASAIGDSGNTIY
TRBJ2-7 | TRBV7-8 | ASSSRLGRGYEQY
TRBJ1-2 | TRBV5-6 | ASSLVDGGLNYGYT
TRBJ2-3 | TRBV6-1 | ASSVTSGDTQY
TRBJ2-3 | TRBV20-1 | SAPAPSGRAGGGDTQY
TRBJ2-7 | TRBV12-3/TRBV12-4 | ASSYRTGRSSYEQY
TRBJ2-3 | TRBV10-3 | AISEEVSGGTAGTDTQY
TRBJ1-1 | TRBV6-2/TRBV6-3 | ASTLTGPKGTEAF
TRBJ2-2 | TRBV30 | AWRTGGTGELF
TRBJ2-1 | TRBV10-1 | ASREGGGVDEQF
TRBJ2-3 | TRBV7-2 | ASSLVGQGWTDTQY
TRBJ2-5 | TRBV5-8 | ASSSGSQGRGETQY
TRBJ1-2 | TRBV27 | ASSPTEIHYGYT
TRBJ2-2 | TRBV20-1 | SASWTSGLNTGELF
TRBJ2-1 | TRBV10-3 | AISALADEQF
TRBJ2-7 | TRBV6-2/TRBV6-3 | ATGTGPYEQY
TRBJ2-2 | TRBV2 | ASSVGWAGELF
TRBJ2-3 | TRBV6-1 | ASSSHSGGTDTQY
TRBJ2-3 | TRBV7-2 | ASSLGSATQY